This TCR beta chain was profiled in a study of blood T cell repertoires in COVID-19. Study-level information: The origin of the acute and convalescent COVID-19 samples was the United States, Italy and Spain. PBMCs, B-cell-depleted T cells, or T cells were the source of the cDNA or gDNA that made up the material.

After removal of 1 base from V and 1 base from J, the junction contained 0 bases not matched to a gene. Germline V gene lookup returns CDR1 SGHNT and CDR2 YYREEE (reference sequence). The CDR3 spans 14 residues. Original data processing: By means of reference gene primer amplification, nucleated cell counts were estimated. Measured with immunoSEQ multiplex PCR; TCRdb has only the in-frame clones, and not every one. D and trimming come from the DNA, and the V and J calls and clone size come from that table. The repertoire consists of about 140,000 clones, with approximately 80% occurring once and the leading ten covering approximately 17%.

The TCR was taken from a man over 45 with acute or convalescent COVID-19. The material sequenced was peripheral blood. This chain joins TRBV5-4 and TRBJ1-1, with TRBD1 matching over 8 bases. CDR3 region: CASSLQGANTEAFF. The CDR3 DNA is TGTGCCAGCAGCTTGCAGGGGGCGAACACTGAAGCTTTCTTT.